These 14 T cell receptor beta chains came from one sample sequenced in a study of OX40 agonist ivuxolimab in advanced cancers. The repertoire was sequenced with immunoSEQ multiplex PCR; TCRdb's copy has only in-frame clones and lacks some. The repertoire holds tens of thousands of clones, with around 80% as singletons. The material sequenced was CD4+ or CD8+ T cells sorted from blood, taken in a trial of the OX40 agonist ivuxolimab. The receptors here all came from an adult with an advanced solid tumor such as melanoma, head and neck, liver or kidney cancer.

V gene TRBV28 combines with J gene TRBJ1-5, with D uncertain. This CDR3 is built from 13 residues. V lost 7 bases, J lost 9 bases, and 16 bases lay in between. Germline lookup yields CDR1 MDHEN and CDR2 SYDVKM. This CDR3 is CASTLAPLWPQHF. For the CDR3, the DNA is TGTGCCAGCACCCTTGCCCCTTTATGGCCCCAGCATTTT.

J is TRBJ2-1 and V is TRBV10-1; D is tentatively TRBD1 or TRBD2 (6 bases each). The CDR3 sequence is 16 residues long. Germline V lookup: CDR1 WNHNN, CDR2 SYGVQD (reference sequence). The ends were cut back, 6 bases at V and 6 bases at J, with 21 bases in the middle. The CDR3 sequence is CASSLRGAGAPNEQFF. In DNA form, the CDR3 reads TGCGCCAGCAGCCTAAGGGGGGCGGGTGCCCCCAATGAGCAGTTCTTC.

The chain uses TRBV5-1 and TRBJ2-5; a weak D match, TRBD2 (5 bases). The germline CDR1 and CDR2 sequences are SGHRS and YFSETQ. The V and J ends lost 4 bases and 0 bases respectively, with 13 bases between them. This CDR3 contains 15 residues. CDR3 protein: CASSGEMEDQETQYF. The CDR3 DNA is TGCGCCAGCAGCGGGGAGATGGAGGACCAAGAGACCCAGTACTTC.

This sequence joins TRBV27 and TRBJ2-3; TRBD2 matches at 7 bases. Germline V gene data show CDR1 as MNHEY and CDR2 as SMNVEV (reference sequence). Trimming cost V 6 bases and J 4 bases; bases outside gene matches: 13. The CDR3 is made up of 16 amino acids. The CDR3 DNA is TGTGCCAGCAGCCTCCTGGGTGGGGAGGGCCCAGATACGCAGTATTTT. It specifies CASSLLGGEGPDTQYF.

This chain connects TRBV18 to TRBJ2-2; TRBD2 matches at 11 bases. Germline V lookup: CDR1 KGHSH, CDR2 LQKENI. The CDR3 loop spans 18 amino acids. Germline trimming cut 6 bases from V and 1 base from J; bases unmatched to any gene: 10. Written as DNA, the CDR3 is TGTGCCAGCTCGTCCCTAACCGGGACTAGCGGGAACACCGGGGAGCTGTTTTTT. Translated, it gives CASSSLTGTSGNTGELFF.

The chain employs TRBV5-4 and TRBJ2-7; maybe TRBD1 (6 bases). CDR3 length: 12 amino acids. V lost 3 bases and J lost 4, with 8 bases in between. In germline, CDR1 is SGHNT, CDR2 YYREEE (reference sequence). CDR3 in amino acids: CASSSRGYEQYF. The CDR3 nucleotides are TGTGCCAGCAGCTCCAGGGGTTACGAGCAGTACTTC.

The chain employs TRBV7-2 and TRBJ2-3, with D uncertain. CDR3 length: 15 residues. CDR1 is SGHTA, CDR2 FQGNSA, per germline. V shed 3 bases and J shed 2 bases, with 12 bases lying between them. CDR3 DNA sequence: TGTGCCAGCAGCTTTTTAGGGTCGTTCACAGATACGCAGTATTTT. Its translation is CASSFLGSFTDTQYF.

This clone was counted only a few times. The V and J genes are TRBV5-1 and TRBJ1-2, with 9 bases identical to TRBD1. Per the germline V gene, CDR1 is SGHRS and CDR2 is YFSETQ. V trimming: 0 bases; J trimming: 8 bases; junction bases outside the gene matches: 2. The CDR3 is 13 residues long. The CDR3 bases are TGCGCCAGCAGCTTGGGACAGGGGGAAGGCTACACCTTC. This gives the protein CASSLGQGEGYTF.

This chain links TRBV7-3 with TRBJ1-1; 7 bases align to TRBD1. The CDR3 sequence is 15 residues long. The germline V gene has CDR1 SGHTA and CDR2 FQGTGA. Trimming at V came to 5 bases and at J to 5 bases, leaving 11 bases not matched to a gene. Here the CDR3 DNA reads TGTGCCAGCAGCCTTACCGGGACAGAATCTACTGAAGCTTTCTTT. This gives the protein CASSLTGTESTEAFF. Looking up the rest from reference TRBV7-3 and TRBJ1-1 gives the full variable domain: GAGVSQTPSNKVTEKGKYVELRCDPISGHTALYWYRQSLGQGPEFLIYFQGTGAADDSGLPNDRFFAVRPEGSVSTLKIQRTERGDSAVYLCASSLTGTESTEAFFGQGTRLTVV.

This chain links TRBV15 with TRBJ1-2, with unresolved D. Germline CDR1 LNHNV, CDR2 YYDKDF (reference sequence). The CDR3 consists of 14 residues. V was clipped by 0 bases and J by 5 bases, with 10 bases between them. The CDR3 sequence: CATSRDRAYYGYTF. CDR3 sequence (DNA): TGTGCCACCAGCAGAGATCGAGCTTATTATGGCTACACCTTC. Drawing the rest from reference TRBV15 and TRBJ1-2, the complete variable domain is DAMVIQNPRYQVTQFGKPVTLSCSQTLNHNVMYWYQQKSSQAPKLLFHYYDKDFNNEADTPDNFQSRRPNTSFCFLDIRSPGLGDTAMYLCATSRDRAYYGYTFGSGTRLTVV.

This clone has more than one count but fewer than ten. CDR3 in amino acids: CASSPRDRGYPYF. The CDR3 DNA reads TGTGCCAGCTCACCCAGGGACAGGGGGTATCCTTACTTC. The chain couples TRBV18 to TRBJ2-7, with 11 bases lining up with TRBD1. V gave up 3 bases and J gave up 13 bases; unmatched junction bases: 8. The CDR3 is 13 amino acids. Germline V gene data show CDR1 as KGHSH and CDR2 as LQKENI.

The chain couples TRBV27 to TRBJ1-4; D uncertain. V lost 5 bases and J lost 8, with 15 bases in between. This CDR3 contains 14 residues. Germline CDR1 reads MNHEY; CDR2 reads SMNVEV (reference sequence). The CDR3 DNA is TGTGCCAGCAGTCCACGGGCCAAAGGCGAAAAACTGTTTTTT. Its translation is CASSPRAKGEKLFF.

The chain employs TRBV7-3 and TRBJ2-2; unclear D gene. Germline V gene data show CDR1 as SGHTA and CDR2 as FQGTGA. V was pared by 5 bases and J by 6 bases, with 13 bases between. The length of the CDR3 is 14 residues. Here the CDR3 reads CASSPGQWAGELFF. The CDR3 DNA reads TGTGCCAGCAGCCCGGGCCAGTGGGCCGGGGAGCTGTTTTTT.

The chain recombines TRBV7-6 with TRBJ2-1, with 12 bases that match TRBD2. Unmatched junction bases numbered 6, after V lost 5 bases and J lost 1 base. The CDR3 is made up of 17 amino acids. In germline, CDR1 is SGHVS, CDR2 FNYEAQ. The CDR3 spells CASSMTSGSGSYNEQFF. As DNA, the CDR3 is TGTGCCAGCAGCATGACTAGCGGGAGCGGGTCCTACAATGAGCAGTTCTTC.